A selection of T cell receptor delta chains follows, all from one sample in a study of gamma-delta chains in newborns, infants, children. TCRdb re-called the reads through CATT. The sample lists some 5,000 delta-chain clones; about 5% were seen once. Sequencing was done on a sample of blood. The receptor set was obtained from a child who was a newborn, infant or young child, either healthy, febrile or measles-vaccinated (not recorded which). The CDR3 runs from the conserved cysteine through the conserved F or W. The order of the fields is clone size, V gene, J gene, D gene, CDR3 DNA, CDR3 protein. D genes are given only for firm matches. A clone size is listed for some rows: how often the clone was seen (once, few, many), or a class if it is expanded.

size: -
V: TRDV1
J: TRDJ1
D: TRDD3
DNA: TGTGCTCTTGGGGAAAAGGGAGCCTCGGGCCCGGGGGATATGTCCGATAAACTCATCTTT
CDR3: CALGEKGASGPGDMSDKLIF

size: few
V: TRDV2
J: TRDJ2
D: TRDD3
DNA: TGTGCCTGTGACATACCGGGGGATACGACAGCACAACTCTTCTTT
CDR3: CACDIPGDTTAQLFF

size: -
V: TRDV2
J: TRDJ2
D: -
DNA: TGTGCCTGCGACACGGGGGATTTGACAGCACAACTCTTCTTT
CDR3: CACDTGDLTAQLFF

size: -
V: TRDV2
J: TRDJ1
D: -
DNA: TGTGCCTGTGGCACCCCCTGGAGGTTAACCGATAAACTCATCTTT
CDR3: CACGTPWRLTDKLIF

size: -
V: TRDV2
J: TRDJ3
D: TRDD3
DNA: TGTGCCTGTGACACCGTACTGGGGGATAGCTCCTCCTGGGACACCCGACAGATGTTTTTC
CDR3: CACDTVLGDSSSWDTRQMFF

size: medium-sized
V: TRDV2
J: TRDJ3
D: TRDD3
DNA: TGTGCCTGTGACACCGTCGGAGGTGGGATACGGAGGGACACCCGACAGATGTTTTTC
CDR3: CACDTVGGGIRRDTRQMFF

size: -
V: TRDV2
J: TRDJ3
D: TRDD3
DNA: TGTGCCTGTGACGTACTGGGGGATACGGAGAGCTCCTGGGACACCCGACAGATGTTTTTC
CDR3: CACDVLGDTESSWDTRQMFF

size: few
V: TRDV1
J: TRDJ1
D: -
DNA: TGTGCTCTTGGGGGCGCCTTCGGTGTACCACTCATGCTGTCATACACCGATAAACTCATCTTT
CDR3: CALGGAFGVPLMLSYTDKLIF

size: -
V: TRDV3
J: TRDJ1
D: TRDD3
DNA: TGTGCCCCCCTGGCCCTACCCTTCGGGGATACACCGTACACCGATAAACTCATCTTT
CDR3: CAPLALPFGDTPYTDKLIF

size: -
V: TRDV2
J: TRDJ3
D: TRDD3
DNA: TGTGCCTGTGACCGGTTACTGGGGGATACCCGGTTGACCTGGGACACCCGACAGACGTTTTTC
CDR3: CACDRLLGDTRLTWDTRQTFF

size: few
V: TRDV1
J: TRDJ2
D: TRDD2
DNA: TGTGCTCTTGGGGAATCACAATTTCCTACAGATAGGATCTTCTTT
CDR3: CALGESQFPTDRIFF

size: -
V: TRDV2
J: TRDJ1
D: TRDD3
DNA: TGTGCCTGTGACACCCTACTGGGGGAGCTTACCGATAAACTCATCTTT
CDR3: CACDTLLGELTDKLIF

size: large
V: TRDV2
J: TRDJ3
D: TRDD3
DNA: TGTGCCTGTGACAACTGGGGGAGCTCCTGGGACACCCGACAGATGTTTTTC
CDR3: CACDNWGSSWDTRQMFF

size: medium-sized
V: TRDV2
J: TRDJ2
D: TRDD3
DNA: TGTGCCTGTGACTCCTGGGGGATACCGGCAGCACAACTCTTCTTT
CDR3: CACDSWGIPAAQLFF

size: medium-sized
V: TRDV2
J: TRDJ3
D: TRDD3
DNA: TGTGCCTGTGACACCGCGGGACTGGGGGATACTGGCTCCTGGGACACCCGACAGATGTTTTTC
CDR3: CACDTAGLGDTGSWDTRQMFF

size: few
V: TRDV1
J: TRDJ1
D: TRDD3
DNA: TGTGCTCTTGGGGCAAGACACCCACCGTGGGGGACACACCATAAACTCATCTTT
CDR3: CALGARHPPWGTHHKLIF

size: -
V: TRDV2
J: TRDJ3
D: TRDD3
DNA: TGTGCCTGTGACCCTACTGGGGGACCTGACTCCTGGGACACCCGACAGATGTTTTTC
CDR3: CACDPTGGPDSWDTRQMFF

size: -
V: TRDV2
J: TRDJ3
D: TRDD3
DNA: TGTGCCTGTGACACCTGGACTGGGGGATCCTGGGACACCCGACAGATGTTTTTC
CDR3: CACDTWTGGSWDTRQMFF

size: medium-sized
V: TRDV2
J: TRDJ2
D: TRDD3
DNA: TGTGCCTGTGACACCTTGGGGGATACAGCACAACTCTTCTTT
CDR3: CACDTLGDTAQLFF

size: medium-sized
V: TRDV2
J: TRDJ3
D: TRDD3
DNA: TGTGCCTGTGACACCGTTATGACTGGGGGGTCCAGCTCCTGGGACACCCGACAGATGTTTTTC
CDR3: CACDTVMTGGSSSWDTRQMFF

size: medium-sized
V: TRDV2
J: TRDJ1
D: TRDD3
DNA: TGTGCCTGTGACACCGTCCGTGCTGGGGGATACACCGATAAACTCATCTTT
CDR3: CACDTVRAGGYTDKLIF

size: -
V: TRDV2
J: TRDJ3
D: TRDD3
DNA: TGTGCCTGTGACACCGCTGGGGGACCCGTCAGCTCCTGGGACACCCGACAGATGTTTTTC
CDR3: CACDTAGGPVSSWDTRQMFF